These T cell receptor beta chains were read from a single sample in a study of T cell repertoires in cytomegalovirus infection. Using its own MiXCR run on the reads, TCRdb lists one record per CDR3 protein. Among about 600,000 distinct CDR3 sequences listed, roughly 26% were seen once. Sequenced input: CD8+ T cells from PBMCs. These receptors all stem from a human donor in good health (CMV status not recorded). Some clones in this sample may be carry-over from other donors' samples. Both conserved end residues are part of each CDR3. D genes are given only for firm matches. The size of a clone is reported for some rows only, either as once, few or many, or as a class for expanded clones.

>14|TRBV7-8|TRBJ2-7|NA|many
CASSLGGNSYEQYF
TGTGCCAGCAGCTTAGGGGGAAATAGTTACGAGCAGTACTTC
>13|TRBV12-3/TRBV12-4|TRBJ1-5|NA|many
CASSFGPIQPQHF
TGTGCCAGCAGTTTCGGACCAATCCAGCCCCAGCATTTT
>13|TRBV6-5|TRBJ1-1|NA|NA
CASSYRSDTEALF
TGTGCCAGCAGTTACAGGTCGGACACTGAAGCTTTATTT
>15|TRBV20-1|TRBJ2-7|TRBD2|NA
CSARVELAEPYEQYF
TGCAGTGCTAGAGTAGAACTAGCGGAACCCTACGAGCAGTACTTC
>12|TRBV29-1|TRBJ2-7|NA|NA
CSVGDQLYEQYF
TGCAGCGTTGGGGACCAATTATACGAGCAGTACTTC
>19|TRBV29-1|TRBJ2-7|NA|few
CSAIHRVIRQRAASYEQYF
TGCAGCGCAATACACAGGGTAATACGCCAAAGAGCGGCCAGCTACGAGCAGTACTTC
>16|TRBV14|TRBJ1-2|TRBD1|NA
CASSQRTGDIDYGYTF
TGTGCCAGCAGCCAGAGGACAGGGGATATCGACTATGGCTACACCTTC
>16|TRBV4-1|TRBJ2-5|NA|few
CASSSRGAYGNRTQYF
TGCGCCAGCAGCTCCAGGGGGGCTTACGGGAATAGGACCCAGTACTTC
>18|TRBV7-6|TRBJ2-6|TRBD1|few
CASSPYRDRSSGANVLTF
TGTGCCAGCAGCCCATACCGGGACAGGTCCTCTGGGGCCAACGTCCTGACTTTC
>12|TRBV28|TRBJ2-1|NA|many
CASSRGLVGLFF
TGTGCCAGCAGTCGCGGTCTGGTCGGGCTGTTCTTC
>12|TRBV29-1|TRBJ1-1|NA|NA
CSVRRVYTEAFF
TGCAGCGTCCGGAGGGTTTACACTGAAGCTTTCTTT
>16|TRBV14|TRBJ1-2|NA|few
CASSQGLWGGPDGYTF
TGTGCCAGCAGCCAAGGTCTCTGGGGTGGCCCCGATGGCTACACCTTC
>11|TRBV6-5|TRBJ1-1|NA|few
CASEENTEAFF
TGTGCCAGCGAGGAAAACACTGAAGCTTTCTTT
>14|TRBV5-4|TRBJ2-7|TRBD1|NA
CASSPGQGLREQYF
TGTGCCAGCAGCCCTGGACAGGGATTAAGGGAGCAGTACTTC
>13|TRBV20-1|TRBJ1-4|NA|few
CSARGRGFEKLFF
TGCAGTGCTAGGGGACGGGGGTTTGAAAAACTGTTTTTT
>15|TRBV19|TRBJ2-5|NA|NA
CASSWTLVGLETQYF
TGTGCCAGTAGCTGGACATTGGTTGGTTTAGAGACCCAGTACTTC
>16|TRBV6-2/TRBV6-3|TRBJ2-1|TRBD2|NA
CASSTTGGPTYNEQFF
TGTGCCAGCAGCACTACGGGGGGGCCTACCTACAATGAGCAGTTCTTC
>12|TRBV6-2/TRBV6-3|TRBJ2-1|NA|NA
CACKKGFYEQFF
TGTGCCTGCAAGAAAGGATTTTATGAGCAGTTCTTC
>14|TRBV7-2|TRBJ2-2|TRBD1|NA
CASSMGQTTGELFF
TGTGCCAGCAGCATGGGACAGACCACCGGGGAGCTGTTTTTT
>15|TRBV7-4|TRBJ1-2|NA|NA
CASSQGGAGGVGYTF
TGTGCCAGCAGCCAAGGAGGGGCCGGTGGAGTTGGCTACACCTTC
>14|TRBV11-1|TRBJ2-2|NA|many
CASSQGWNTGELFF
TGTGCCAGCAGCCAGGGGTGGAACACCGGGGAGCTGTTTTTT
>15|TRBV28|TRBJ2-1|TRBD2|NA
CASSLPSGEYNEQFF
TGTGCCAGCAGTCTCCCTAGCGGGGAGTACAATGAGCAGTTCTTC
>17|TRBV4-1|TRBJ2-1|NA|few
CASSQERGGGSLAEQFF
TGCGCCAGCAGCCAAGAGAGGGGGGGCGGGAGTTTGGCTGAGCAGTTCTTC
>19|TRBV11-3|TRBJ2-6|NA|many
CASSLVFRSGLNLANVLTF
TGTGCCAGCAGCTTAGTTTTTCGAAGTGGCCTTAACTTGGCCAACGTCCTGACTTTC
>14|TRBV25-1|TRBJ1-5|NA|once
CASSELGGNQPQHF
TGTGCCAGCAGTGAATTAGGCGGCAATCAGCCCCAGCATTTT
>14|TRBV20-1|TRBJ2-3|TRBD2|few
CSARSLAATDTQYF
TGCAGTGCTAGAAGTCTAGCGGCCACAGATACGCAGTATTTT
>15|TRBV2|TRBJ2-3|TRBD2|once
CASSDAGGGTDTLYF
TGTGCCAGCAGTGACGCGGGGGGCGGCACAGATACGCTGTATTTT
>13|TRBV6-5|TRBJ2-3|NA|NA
CASSSQGADTQYF
TGTGCCAGCAGTTCCCAAGGAGCAGATACGCAGTATTTT
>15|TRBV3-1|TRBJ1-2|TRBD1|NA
CASSPTGQPFYGYTF
TGTGCCAGCAGCCCCACGGGACAGCCCTTCTATGGCTACACCTTC
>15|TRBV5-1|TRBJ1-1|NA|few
CASSLGFQTDTEAFF
TGCGCCAGCAGCTTAGGATTTCAGACGGACACTGAAGCTTTCTTT
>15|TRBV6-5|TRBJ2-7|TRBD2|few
CASSYTVAGGYEQYF
TGTGCCAGCAGTTACACTGTAGCGGGGGGCTACGAGCAGTACTTC
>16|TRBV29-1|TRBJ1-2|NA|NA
CSVDPATGRAAYGYTF
TGCAGCGTTGATCCCGCCACTGGCAGGGCGGCCTATGGCTACACCTTC
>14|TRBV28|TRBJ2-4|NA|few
CATGGPLAKNIQYF
TGTGCCACCGGGGGGCCTCTAGCCAAAAACATTCAGTACTTC
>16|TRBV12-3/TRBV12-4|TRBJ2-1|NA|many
CASSQEFREIGDEQFF
TGTGCCAGCAGTCAAGAGTTCCGGGAAATCGGGGATGAGCAGTTCTTC
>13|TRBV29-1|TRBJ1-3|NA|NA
CSIFEGVGNTIYF
TGCAGCATCTTTGAAGGGGTTGGAAACACCATATATTTT
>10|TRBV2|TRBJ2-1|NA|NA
CASIGNEQFF
TGTGCCAGCATTGGCAATGAGCAGTTCTTC